One T cell receptor beta chain is described in this entry. The antigen remains undetermined. The data were produced by immunoSEQ multiplex PCR, yet TCRdb's version contains in-frame clones alone and is incomplete. The table lists 46,000 or so clones, around nine tenths of them singletons, with roughly 9.7% in the top ten. This sample is drawn from a study of PD-1 blockade in classical Hodgkin lymphoma. The overall study: Intravenous delivery of nivolumab at 3 mg/kg to patients occurred every 2 weeks. Study-wide results and caveats: A significant rise in TCR diversity by C4D1 was seen for CD4+ but not CD8+ cells.

Each and every patient relapsed after autologous stem cell transplantation, and patients got differing brentuximab vedotin exposure. Best responses included complete response and partial response; otherwise, the best response was progressive disease. The ends were cut back, 5 bases at V and 2 bases at J, with 12 bases in the middle. From germline, CDR1 is SNHLY and CDR2 FYNNEI. The CDR3 runs to 14 residues. The specimen was peripheral blood mononuclear cells (PBMCs), collected at baseline. This sequence was found in a human donor with classical Hodgkin lymphoma. This chain connects TRBV2 to TRBJ2-5; maybe TRBD1 (5 bases). CDR3 loop: CASSSDTTQETQYF. CDR3 sequence (DNA): TGTGCCAGCAGTTCGGACACAACACAAGAGACCCAGTACTTC.